What follows describes a single T cell receptor beta chain. Its antigen is not known. This entry belongs to a study of graft-versus-host responses after intestinal transplantation. In the study overall: All recipients were transplanted with multivisceral, liver-intestinal, or isolated intestinal grafts. Each patient got anti-thymocyte globulin induction, then tacrolimus and steroids for around three years.

The method was immunoSEQ multiplex PCR; TCRdb's version includes in-frame clones alone and lacks a portion of them. The profile shows some 23,000 clones, approximately 82% of them singletons. The length of the CDR3 is 18 residues. The V end lost 3 bases, the J end lost 0 bases, and 18 bases lay between the germline ends. CDR1 and CDR2 from the germline V gene are MGHRA and YSYEKL. This chain joins TRBV4-1 and TRBJ1-3; the D is unclear. Sequenced here: unstimulated CD8+ T cells sorted from spleen or lymph node cells, sampled before transplant. The TCR comes from a human donor who was the organ donor for an intestinal transplant. The CDR3 coding sequence is TGCGCCAGCAGCCACCGCCTCCCAAGGACGGACTCTGGAAACACCATATATTTT. Protein product: CASSHRLPRTDSGNTIYF.